Listed below are T cell receptor beta chains from one sample, sequenced in a study of cytomegalovirus exposure and HLA in healthy donors. TCRdb's table, derived via immunoSEQ multiplex PCR, lists solely in-frame clones and lacks some. The sample includes around 89,000 clones, more than 70% of them seen just once. Sequencing was performed on PBMCs. These receptors were taken from a man aged 35-49 years in good health and CMV-seronegative. CDR3s leave out the opening cysteine and the closing phenylalanine or tryptophan. A D gene is named only where the DNA matches it firmly.

>TRBJ1-1|TRBD1|TRBV7-6
ASSLRTGAAVDHLNTEAF
>TRBJ2-1|TRBD2|TRBV11-1
ASSLTTSAVREQF
>TRBJ2-2|TRBD2|TRBV7-8
ASRGTSGTGELF
>TRBJ1-2|TRBD1|TRBV6-5
ASSRDRGGYT
>TRBJ2-7|.|TRBV6-5
ASGTPQVAEQY
>TRBJ1-2|.|TRBV6-5
ASSYSEGTYGYT
>TRBJ1-3|.|TRBV28
ASSRVGIPGNTIY
>TRBJ1-5|.|TRBV7-6
ASTSKAGADQPQH
>TRBJ1-5|TRBD1|TRBV4-2
ASSQERTGGLPQH
>.|TRBD1|TRBV27
ASSHTKGGYYEQY
>TRBJ1-2|.|TRBV5-6
ASSFPATTGYGYT
>TRBJ1-1|TRBD1|TRBV28
ASRTPGQGALGAF
>TRBJ1-6|TRBD1|TRBV11-2
ASSLTGQGNSPLH